These 7 T cell receptor beta chains came from one sample sequenced in a study of shared clonotypes between healthy human individuals. Using immunoSEQ multiplex PCR, the repertoire was profiled, and TCRdb retains in-frame clones only, with some absent. The sample includes under 1,900,000 clones, around 98.5% seen only once; the top ten take around 0.33%. The sample taken for sequencing was naive CD4+ T cells sorted from blood. Subset specified: CD45RA+ positively selected. These receptors all stem from a man younger than 45 in good health.

The V call is TRBV5-5, the J call TRBJ2-1; 8 nucleotides align to TRBD1. With V trimmed by 0 bases and J by 3 bases, 5 bases remained unmatched. The CDR3 is made up of 16 amino acids. Germline values: CDR1 SGHKS, CDR2 YYEKEE (reference sequence). The CDR3 nucleotides are TGTGCCAGCAGCTTGGGGGACAGGAGTTACTACAATGAGCAGTTCTTC. Its protein is CASSLGDRSYYNEQFF.

The chain couples TRBV5-4 to TRBJ2-2; unclear D gene. This CDR3 has 13 residues. Germline-derived CDR1 and CDR2 are SGHNT and YYREEE (reference sequence). V dropped 0 bases and J dropped 6 bases, with 6 bases sitting between them. Here the CDR3 DNA reads TGTGCCAGCAGCTTGGTGGGGTCCGGGGAGCTGTTTTTT. It encodes CASSLVGSGELFF.

The chain uses TRBV19 and TRBJ1-5; possibly TRBD1 for D (6 bases). This CDR3 has 14 amino acids. Per the germline V gene, CDR1 is LNHDA and CDR2 is SQIVND (reference sequence). The V gene lost 3 bases and the J gene lost 0 bases, with 6 bases spanning the gap. CDR3 protein: CASSMGASNQPQHF. The CDR3 DNA follows: TGTGCCAGTAGTATGGGGGCTAGCAATCAGCCCCAGCATTTT.

In regard to this clone: Other DNA sequences from this sample encode an identical CDR3 as well. The rearrangement uses TRBV27 and TRBJ2-7; TRBD2 aligns across 7 bases. This CDR3 comprises 14 residues. The ends lost 2 bases at V and 4 bases at J; junction bases unmatched: 5. Germline V gene lookup returns CDR1 MNHEY and CDR2 SMNVEV (reference sequence). The CDR3 DNA reads as TGTGCCAGCAGTTTACAGACCGGGGGGTACGAGCAGTACTTC. Its protein product is CASSLQTGGYEQYF.

The chain couples TRBV11-3 to TRBJ2-4; D possibly matches TRBD1 or TRBD2 (5 bases each). CDR1 and CDR2 (germline): SGHNT, YENEEA. The CDR3 extends over 13 amino acids. V shed 6 bases and J shed 8 bases, with 14 bases lying between them. The CDR3 spells CASSSSGTDIQYF. Written as DNA, the CDR3 is TGTGCCAGCAGTTCCTCAGGGACGGACATTCAGTACTTC. The full variable domain, completed using reference TRBV11-3 and TRBJ2-4, is EAGVVQSPRYKIIEKKQPVAFWCNPISGHNTLYWYLQNLGQGPELLIRYENEEAVDDSQLPKDRFSAERLKGVDSTLKIQPAELGDSAVYLCASSSSGTDIQYFGAGTRLSVL.

This clone was found once. The chain uses TRBV6-5 and TRBJ2-1; the D gene is possibly TRBD1 (6 bases). V was shortened by 7 bases and J by 8 bases, with 21 bases between the two germline ends. CDR1 and CDR2 (germline): MNHEY, SVGAGI. This CDR3 contains 15 residues. The CDR3: CASTPGTGWGHEQFF. The CDR3 DNA reads TGTGCCAGCACCCCAGGTACTGGGTGGGGGCATGAGCAGTTCTTC.

On this clone itself: A read error may account for a junction end that differs from germline. The chain uses TRBV7-7 and TRBJ2-7; D remains ambiguous. The V gene's germline CDR1 is SSHAT and CDR2 FNYEAQ (reference sequence). This CDR3 spans 14 amino acids. Here the CDR3 DNA reads TGTGCTAGCAGCTTAAGTGTGATTTCGGACGAGCAGTACTTC. It codes for CASSLSVISDEQYF.